This is a list of T cell receptor beta chains from one sample in a study of T cells after posttransplantation cyclophosphamide. Produced via immunoSEQ multiplex PCR; TCRdb's table is partial and in-frame only. Listed for the sample are tens of thousands of clones, none seen a single time. Source: PBMCs, taken after allogeneic stem cell transplant with posttransplant cyclophosphamide. Receptors originate from a young adult male patient who received an allogeneic stem cell transplant from a related donor, was CMV-positive, and had no GVHD. Some T cells may trace back to the graft donor. Both conserved end residues are part of each CDR3. Each record gives: clone size, J gene, CDR3 length, D gene, V gene, CDR3 protein, CDR3 DNA. A D gene is named only where the DNA matches it firmly. Clone size is stated in some rows and not others, as once, few, many or a class when expanded.

many | TRBJ2-1 | 18 | - | TRBV21-1 | CASSNETSGSGDYNEQFF | TGTGCCAGCAGCAACGAGACTAGCGGGAGCGGGGACTACAATGAGCAGTTCTTC
many | TRBJ1-1 | 13 | - | TRBV29-1 | CSVRGGGNTEAFF | TGCAGCGTAAGGGGCGGGGGGAACACTGAAGCTTTCTTT
many | TRBJ2-3 | 15 | TRBD1 | TRBV14 | CASSLWQGGTDTQYF | TGTGCCAGCAGCCTATGGCAGGGGGGCACAGATACGCAGTATTTT
many | TRBJ1-5 | 17 | TRBD1 | TRBV15 | CATSRVGSGRTGQPQHF | TGTGCCACCAGCAGAGTCGGATCTGGCAGGACAGGTCAGCCCCAGCATTTT
many | TRBJ2-3 | 16 | TRBD2 | TRBV2 | CASSPGLAGGLNTQYF | TGTGCCAGCAGTCCCGGACTAGCGGGAGGTTTAAATACGCAGTATTTT
many | TRBJ2-5 | 15 | - | TRBV2 | CASSESKRVQETQYF | TGTGCCAGCAGTGAGAGCAAGAGGGTGCAAGAGACCCAGTACTTC
many | TRBJ2-7 | 16 | TRBD2 | TRBV28 | CASSLPFSGNRREQYF | TGTGCCAGCAGTTTACCTTTTAGCGGGAACCGGCGCGAGCAGTACTTC
many | TRBJ2-1 | 13 | - | TRBV6-4 | CASSLEQGYEQFF | TGTGCCAGCAGTCTCGAACAGGGTTATGAGCAGTTCTTC
many | TRBJ2-7 | 13 | - | TRBV15 | CATSRDPAYEQYF | TGTGCCACCAGCAGAGACCCAGCCTACGAGCAGTACTTC
many | TRBJ1-1 | 13 | TRBD1 | TRBV4-3 | CASRGTGETEAFF | TGCGCCAGCAGGGGGACAGGGGAGACTGAAGCTTTCTTT
many | TRBJ2-7 | 15 | - | TRBV7-9 | CASSGSKRPTYEQYF | TGTGCCAGCAGCGGTAGTAAACGCCCAACCTACGAGCAGTACTTC
many | TRBJ2-3 | 16 | - | TRBV9 | CASSPEQGWNTDTQYF | TGTGCCAGCAGCCCCGAACAGGGCTGGAACACAGATACGCAGTATTTT
few | TRBJ1-2 | 13 | TRBD1 | TRBV29-1 | CSVGQGDQDGYTF | TGCAGCGTTGGGCAGGGGGACCAGGATGGCTACACCTTC
many | TRBJ2-2 | 14 | - | TRBV19 | CASSMGRNTGELFF | TGTGCCAGTAGTATGGGGAGGAACACCGGGGAGCTGTTTTTT
many | TRBJ1-1 | 15 | TRBD1 | TRBV7-7 | CASSPIQGTDTEAFF | TGTGCCAGCAGCCCAATACAGGGGACGGACACTGAAGCTTTCTTT
many | TRBJ1-5 | 16 | - | TRBV5-5 | CASSLRGGAGNQPQHF | TGTGCCAGCAGCTTGAGAGGGGGGGCGGGCAATCAGCCCCAGCATTTT
many | TRBJ2-5 | 13 | - | TRBV7-7 | CASSLSPGETQYF | TGTGCCAGCAGCTTATCGCCGGGAGAGACCCAGTACTTC
many | TRBJ2-3 | 16 | - | TRBV9 | CASSVGLITSTDTQYF | TGTGCCAGCAGCGTAGGACTCATTACTAGCACAGATACGCAGTATTTT
many | TRBJ1-1 | 13 | - | TRBV7-9 | CASSPIVNTEAFF | TGTGCCAGCAGCCCCATAGTGAACACTGAAGCTTTCTTT
few | TRBJ2-1 | 16 | TRBD2 | TRBV9 | CASSPPGLAGGLEQFF | TGTGCCAGCAGCCCTCCGGGACTAGCGGGAGGGCTTGAGCAGTTCTTC
many | TRBJ2-1 | 17 | TRBD2 | TRBV7-7 | CASSPWTSGRGYNEQFF | TGTGCCAGCAGCCCCTGGACTAGCGGGAGAGGGTACAATGAGCAGTTCTTC
many | TRBJ2-7 | 15 | TRBD1 | TRBV27 | CASSFTGTVNYEQYF | TGTGCCAGCAGTTTTACCGGGACAGTGAACTACGAGCAGTACTTC
many | TRBJ2-1 | 11 | TRBD2 | TRBV20-1 | CSASKREVEFF | TGCAGTGCTAGCAAGCGGGAAGTAGAGTTCTTC
- | TRBJ2-5 | 16 | TRBD2 | TRBV28 | CASSFRLAGGQETQYF | TGTGCCAGCAGTTTCCGACTAGCGGGGGGGCAAGAGACCCAGTACTTC
many | TRBJ2-1 | 15 | - | TRBV6-1 | CANRPGHPLDNEQFF | TGTGCCAACAGACCGGGACATCCTCTAGACAATGAGCAGTTCTTC
many | TRBJ2-5 | 14 | - | TRBV18 | CASSPRQGEETQYF | TGTGCCAGCTCACCTAGACAAGGGGAAGAGACCCAGTACTTC
many | TRBJ2-7 | 14 | - | TRBV6-6 | CASSYRADRYEQYF | TGTGCCAGCAGTTACCGTGCGGATCGCTACGAGCAGTACTTC
many | TRBJ2-7 | 12 | - | TRBV7-3 | CASSLKGDEQYF | TGTGCCAGCAGCTTAAAAGGGGACGAGCAGTACTTC